The TCR beta chain under discussion was sequenced for a study of CD8 T cells in ankylosing spondylitis. Whole-study results and caveats: Disease-associated clones were reportedly significantly overrepresented in matched ankylosing spondylitis synovial fluid. About 8 highly homologous variants formed a TCR beta motif that appeared characteristic of ankylosing spondylitis blood.

This clonotype was counted between two and nine times. Antigen specificity is unknown. Germline lookup yields CDR1 SEHNR and CDR2 FQNEAQ (reference sequence). The V and J ends lost 6 bases and 9 bases respectively, with 24 bases between them. CDR3 length equals 16 residues. Quantitative barcoded 5'-RACE was used to prepare TCR beta libraries. TCRdb analysed the 5' RACE reads with MiXCR anew, one entry per CDR3 protein. The data show about 240,000 distinct CDR3 sequences, 10% seen once. The source of this sequence is a male donor with ankylosing spondylitis or in good health (not recorded which). Source material: blood, either unsorted or a sorted T cell fraction (not recorded which). V usage is TRBV7-9 and J usage is TRBJ1-3, with no clear D. The CDR3 nucleotides read TGTGCCAGCAGTACACCAATCGGCAGCCACGGTTTCACCATATATTTT. Protein product: CASSTPIGSHGFTIYF.